The 7 T cell receptor beta chains below come from one sample, sequenced in a study of monozygotic twins with inflammatory bowel disease. TCRdb reworked the 5' RACE reads into one entry per CDR3 protein, no DNA. The table lists around 450,000 distinct CDR3 sequences, with 2% to 2.5% in the top ten. The sequencing sample was made of blood. Receptors originate from a human donor with ulcerative colitis or Crohn's disease, or a healthy co-twin of an affected twin (not recorded which).

The chain joins TRBV12-3 or TRBV12-4 to TRBJ2-2; TCRdb names TRBD1, which stays unverified in the absence of DNA. The CDR3 totals 14 residues. CDR3 sequence: CASSSQGVSGELFF.

The V call is TRBV15, the J call TRBJ2-3; the TCRdb D gene call, TRBD2, has no DNA to confirm it. The CDR3 loop spans 14 amino acids. CDR1 is LNHNV and CDR2 is YYDKDF in the germline V gene (reference sequence). The CDR3 spells CATSTWDSTDTQYF.

The chain recombines TRBV14 with TRBJ2-3; TCRdb's D gene call, TRBD2, goes unchecked for lack of DNA. The length of the CDR3 is 15 residues. CDR1 and CDR2 from the germline V gene are SGHDN and FVKESK. The CDR3 loop reads CASSRQLGRTDTQYF.

The V and J genes are TRBV19 and TRBJ1-2; the D call from TCRdb, TRBD1, cannot be confirmed without DNA. The CDR3 is 13 amino acids. Germline loops: CDR1 LNHDA, CDR2 SQIVND (reference sequence). The CDR3 spells CATLGGPSYGYTF.

The chain recombines TRBV7-9 with TRBJ1-5. The CDR3 contains 13 residues. Germline CDR1 SEHNR, CDR2 FQNEAQ (reference sequence). The CDR3 is CASSSMQYQPQHF.

The chain recombines TRBV29-1 with TRBJ1-1; TCRdb outputs TRBD1, but without DNA this stays unchecked. Germline CDR1 reads SQVTM; CDR2 reads ANQGSEA. The CDR3 has 15 amino acids. CDR3 loop: CSVVPLDRTNTEAFF.

This chain links TRBV21-1 with TRBJ1-2. TRBV21-1 is a listed pseudogene. The CDR3 is 16 residues long. This CDR3 reads CASSKCAPLNDYGYTF.